The rows below give T cell receptor beta chains drawn from one sample of a study of CD8 T cells in ankylosing spondylitis. Using its own MiXCR run on the 5' RACE reads, TCRdb lists one record per CDR3 protein. Of about 180,000 distinct CDR3 sequences in the sample, around a tenth were seen once. Sequencing was carried out using blood, either unsorted or a sorted T cell fraction (not recorded which). These TCRs come from a female donor with ankylosing spondylitis or in good health (not recorded which). Each CDR3 is given with its conserved first and last residue. The D gene is left open where the match is weak. Some rows mark clone size as missing; the rest say once, few, many or name a class of expanded clone.

>.|TRBJ1-2|TRBV20-1|.
TGCAGTGCCCCCGAAGGGGTCTACTATGGCTACACCTTC
CSAPEGVYYGYTF
>many|TRBJ2-1|TRBV13|.
TGTGCCAGCAGCTTCGGAGATCGCCACAATGAGCAGTTCTTC
CASSFGDRHNEQFF
>.|TRBJ2-5|TRBV27|.
TGTGCCAGCTGGACAGCCCCAGAAGGGCAAGAGACCCAGTACTTC
CASWTAPEGQETQYF
>few|TRBJ1-1|TRBV7-8|TRBD1
TGTGCCAGCAGCTTTGGGACAGGGGGCGCAAGGACTGAAGCTTTCTTT
CASSFGTGGARTEAFF
>.|TRBJ2-3|TRBV27|.
TGTGCCAGCGCAGAGGGGGGATGGAGCACAGATACGCAGTATTTT
CASAEGGWSTDTQYF
>few|TRBJ2-7|TRBV14|.
TGTGCCAGCAGTCGACTTGGGAAGTACTACGAGCAGTACTTC
CASSRLGKYYEQYF
>.|TRBJ2-1|TRBV20-1|.
TGCAGTGCTCGCACGGGGCTAGCAGGGAATGAGCAGTTCTTC
CSARTGLAGNEQFF
>many|TRBJ2-7|TRBV4-2|TRBD2
TGTGCCAGCAGCCAAGGACTAGCGGGTATCTACGAGCAGTACTTC
CASSQGLAGIYEQYF
>many|TRBJ2-1|TRBV6-2/TRBV6-3|TRBD2
TGTGCCAGCAGCCCACTAGCGGGCTCCTACAATGAGCAGTTCTTC
CASSPLAGSYNEQFF
>many|TRBJ2-1|TRBV2|TRBD2
TGTGCCAGCGACACCGGGACTAGCGACCCTCACCGGAATGAGCAGTTCTTC
CASDTGTSDPHRNEQFF
>few|TRBJ2-7|TRBV2|TRBD2
TGTGCCACCGGACTAGCGGGCGACGAGCAGTACTTC
CATGLAGDEQYF
>few|TRBJ2-1|TRBV20-1|.
TGCAGTGCTAGAGATCAGGATGAGCAGTTCTTC
CSARDQDEQFF
>.|TRBJ1-1|TRBV7-9|.
TGTGCCAGCAGCGCCGGGACGCAGAGTTTCTTT
CASSAGTQSFF
>few|TRBJ2-1|TRBV6-1|.
TGTGCCAGCAGACCTCAGGGGTCCTACAATGAGCAGTTCTTC
CASRPQGSYNEQFF
>many|TRBJ2-5|TRBV15|TRBD2
TGTGCCACCGTAGGCCTAGCGGGTGATTCGGAGACCCAGTACTTC
CATVGLAGDSETQYF
>.|TRBJ2-7|TRBV6-5|TRBD1
TGTGCCAGCAGTTCCGACAGGGAGTTCTACGAGCAGTACTTC
CASSSDREFYEQYF
>many|TRBJ2-1|TRBV5-1|TRBD2
TGCGCCAGCAGCTTGTGGCGGGAGTCCTACAATGAGCAGTTCTTC
CASSLWRESYNEQFF
>many|TRBJ2-1|TRBV29-1|TRBD1
TGCAGCGGAGGACAGGGGGTTGGGAATGAGCAGTTCTTC
CSGGQGVGNEQFF
>few|TRBJ1-1|TRBV3-1|TRBD1
TGTGCCAGCAGCCAAGATATTTTGGGGGACAGTACAGAAGCTTTCTTT
CASSQDILGDSTEAFF
>many|TRBJ2-2|TRBV7-7|.
TGTGCTAGCAGCTTAGGACAGAACACCGGGGAGCTGTTTTTT
CASSLGQNTGELFF
>few|TRBJ1-5|TRBV6-5|.
TGTGCCAGCAGTTACTCGCAGGGAAGCAATCAGCCCCAGCATTTT
CASSYSQGSNQPQHF
>.|TRBJ2-1|TRBV9|TRBD2
TGTGCCAGCAGCTTTAGCGGGAGTGACAACAATGAGCAGTTCTTC
CASSFSGSDNNEQFF
>.|TRBJ2-7|TRBV20-1|.
TGCAGTGCTAGACTAGTCCTCTCCTACGAGCAGTACTTC
CSARLVLSYEQYF
>few|TRBJ1-2|TRBV30|.
TGTGCCTGGACCCCTGGGGGGGCGAGGGGCTACACCTTC
CAWTPGGARGYTF
>few|TRBJ2-2|TRBV4-3|.
TGCGCCAGCAGCCAAGATTGGGAGGAAGGACGCACCGGGGAGCTGTTTTTT
CASSQDWEEGRTGELFF
>many|TRBJ1-1|TRBV7-9|.
TGTGCCAGCAGCTACGGGGGGGCGCCTGAAGCTTTCTTT
CASSYGGAPEAFF
>few|TRBJ2-7|TRBV6-1|.
TGTGCCAGCAGTCTCTCCCCGATCAACGAGGCCTACGAGCAGTACTTC
CASSLSPINEAYEQYF
>many|TRBJ1-5|TRBV9|.
TGTGCCAGCAGCCTCTCGTCCGGACAGCCCCAGCATTTT
CASSLSSGQPQHF
>few|TRBJ2-3|TRBV5-6|TRBD1
TGTGCCAGCAGACAGGGGAGCCCTAGCACAGATACGCAGTATTTT
CASRQGSPSTDTQYF
>many|TRBJ1-2|TRBV25-1|.
TGTGCCAGCAGTGAATTCGGGGGAGTCCACTATGGCTACACCTTC
CASSEFGGVHYGYTF
>many|TRBJ2-3|TRBV7-9|.
TGTGCCAGCAGCCGGGACCCCACAGATACGCAGTATTTT
CASSRDPTDTQYF
>many|TRBJ2-3|TRBV5-5|.
TGTGCCAGCAGCCCTATCCCCGGGCTCACAGATACGCAGTATTTT
CASSPIPGLTDTQYF
>few|TRBJ2-2|TRBV6-1|TRBD1
TGTGCCAGCAGGTTTCTACAGGGGAGTTCCGGGGAGCTGTTTTTT
CASRFLQGSSGELFF
>many|TRBJ2-2|TRBV20-1|.
TGCAGTGCGGAGGGACTGGCGAACACCGGGGAGCTGTTTTTT
CSAEGLANTGELFF